The 10 T cell receptor beta chains given below trace back to one sample, sequenced in a study of blood T cell repertoires in COVID-19. Method: immunoSEQ multiplex PCR; TCRdb's copy keeps in-frame clones and lacks some. The profile covers around 110,000 clones, with roughly 84% appearing a single time and about 4% taken by the ten largest. Sequencing was carried out using peripheral blood. Source of these receptors: a human donor in a cohort sampled during active COVID-19.

As concerns this clone: Germline is not matched at one junction end, which may reflect a read error. The V and J genes are TRBV25-1 and TRBJ2-2, with a possible D match to TRBD1 (6 bases). Germline V gives CDR1 MGHDK, CDR2 SYGVNS. This CDR3 comprises 14 residues. CDR3 in amino acids: CASRGQGNAGELFF. DNA for the CDR3: TGTGCCAGCAGAGGCCAGGGGAACGCCGGGGAGCTGTTTTTT.

In its sample, this clone was seen once. The chain uses TRBV7-9 and TRBJ2-3; 14 bases match TRBD2. CDR3 length: 16 residues. V was pared by 0 bases and J by 13 bases, with 9 bases of the junction left unmatched. The V gene's germline CDR1 is SEHNR and CDR2 FQNEAQ (reference sequence). DNA of the CDR3: TGTGCCAGCAGCTTAGCTGGACTAGCGGGAGGAACTAGAAAGTATTTT. As protein: CASSLAGLAGGTRKYF.

The rearrangement links TRBV6-2 or TRBV6-3 to TRBJ2-3; 12 nucleotides line up with TRBD2. The germline CDR1 and CDR2 sequences are MNHEY and SVGEGT. This CDR3 is built from 18 residues. With 5 bases clipped from V and 4 bases from J, the junction kept 13 bases outside the gene matches. The DNA for the CDR3 is TGTGCCAGCAGTCCCTCCCCCCGACTAGCGGGAGTTTCAGATACGCAGTATTTT. This encodes CASSPSPRLAGVSDTQYF.

This clone turned up a few times. The chain combines TRBV2 with TRBJ2-3; 9 positions agree with TRBD1. The CDR3 is 14 residues long. The V gene's germline CDR1 is SNHLY and CDR2 FYNNEI. The J segment lost 0 bases and the V segment lost 7 bases, leaving 2 bases of the junction unmatched. This CDR3 reads CASKGTGSTDTQYF. In DNA form, the CDR3 reads TGTGCCAGCAAAGGGACAGGGAGCACAGATACGCAGTATTTT.

This chain connects TRBV13 to TRBJ2-2; 12 bases are a match to TRBD2. V trimming: 2 bases; J trimming: 7 bases; junction bases outside the gene matches: 14. The CDR3 loop spans 19 amino acids. The germline V gene encodes CDR1 PRHDT and CDR2 FYEKMQ (reference sequence). CDR3 DNA: TGTGCCAGCAGCTTACAAGGACTAGCGGGAAATACCCTGGGCGGGGAGCTGTTTTTT. It encodes CASSLQGLAGNTLGGELFF.

This chain links TRBV6-5 with TRBJ1-1; 12 nucleotides align to TRBD1. The germline V gene encodes CDR1 MNHEY and CDR2 SVGAGI. V was clipped by 6 bases and J by 4 bases; unmatched bases: 6. This CDR3 comprises 15 residues. The CDR3: CASRGQGAGSTEAFF. The DNA for the CDR3 is TGTGCCAGCAGGGGACAGGGGGCGGGGAGCACTGAAGCTTTCTTT.

The rearrangement links TRBV18 to TRBJ1-2, with 8 bases lining up with TRBD1. Germline CDR1 is KGHSH and CDR2 is LQKENI. Trimming took 3 bases from V and 4 from J; bases not matched to a gene: 7. The CDR3 consists of 15 residues. The DNA for the CDR3 is TGTGCCAGCTCACCGCAACAGGGGGGCGCCTATGGCTACACCTTC. Amino acid sequence: CASSPQQGGAYGYTF.

V is TRBV7-2 and J is TRBJ2-2; D remains unclear. The length of the CDR3 is 16 residues. V was shortened by 7 bases and J by 0 bases, with 15 bases between the two germline ends. The germline gives CDR1 SGHTA, CDR2 FQGNSA. This CDR3 is CASTASSSANTGELFF. CDR3 nucleotide sequence: TGTGCCAGCACCGCGTCGTCCAGCGCGAACACCGGGGAGCTGTTTTTT.

This rearrangement joins TRBV19 to TRBJ1-3; possibly TRBD1 for D (5 bases). V was cut by 5 bases and J by 4 bases, with 9 bases left in between. The CDR3 runs to 13 residues. Germline assignment: CDR1 LNHDA and CDR2 SQIVND (reference sequence). The CDR3 sequence is CASSRTSGNTIYF. The CDR3 DNA reads as TGTGCCAGTAGTCGGACATCAGGAAACACCATATATTTT.

The CDR3 nucleotides read TGTGCCAGCAGTTACGGGGGGGCAGCGGAGACCCAGTACTTC. Translation gives CASSYGGAAETQYF. The rearrangement uses TRBV6-2 or TRBV6-3 and TRBJ2-5; TRBD2 might be the D (7 bases). With 2 bases removed from V and 5 bases from J, the gap between germline ends came to 12 bases. The CDR3 sequence is 14 residues long. CDR1 and CDR2 (germline): MNHEY, SVGEGT.